These T cell receptor beta chains were read from a single sample in a study of blood T cell repertoires in COVID-19. The protocol was immunoSEQ multiplex PCR, while the TCRdb copy is restricted to in-frame clones and leaves out a portion. The sample records roughly 150,000 clones, about 88% being singletons. The specimen sequenced was peripheral blood. The source is a woman older than 75 with COVID-19, enrolled during active disease. Each CDR3 is given with its conserved first and last residue. Fields, in order: J gene, clone size, V gene, D gene, CDR3 DNA, CDR3 protein. The D gene is left open where the match is weak. Size is omitted from some rows. Given values are once, few, many or a class for expanded clones.

TRBJ2-7 | . | TRBV9 | . | TGTGCCAGCAGCGAAGGACAGTCGAGCTCCTACGAGCAGTACTTC | CASSEGQSSSYEQYF
TRBJ2-5 | . | TRBV18 | . | TGTGCCAGCTCACCACCGAACAGCCAAGAGACCCAGTACTTC | CASSPPNSQETQYF
TRBJ1-6 | . | TRBV5-4 | . | TGTGCCAGCAGCTCCGGGGGGGTTCAGGATAATTCACCCCTCCACTTT | CASSSGGVQDNSPLHF
TRBJ2-3 | . | TRBV7-2 | . | TGTGCCAGCAGCCCTCAGTGGACAGATACGCAGTATTTT | CASSPQWTDTQYF
TRBJ1-4 | . | TRBV7-2 | . | TGTGCCAGCACCACTCCATCCGCCCAGGGAGGACTGTTTTTT | CASTTPSAQGGLFF
TRBJ2-1 | . | TRBV7-2 | TRBD2 | TGTGCCAGCAGCTTAGCACTAGCGGGGCGTGAGCAGTTCTTC | CASSLALAGREQFF
TRBJ1-4 | . | TRBV4-3 | . | TGCGCCAGCAGCCAAGAGCAAGGGCAGGGCCGAAAAAAACTGTTTTTT | CASSQEQGQGRKKLFF
TRBJ1-5 | . | TRBV19 | . | TGTGCCAGTAATCAAGGGGGTCTGAGGAATCAGCCCCAGCATTTT | CASNQGGLRNQPQHF
TRBJ2-1 | . | TRBV5-6 | TRBD2 | TGTGCCAGCAGCATAGCGGGAGGGGAGCAGTTCTTC | CASSIAGGEQFF
TRBJ2-7 | . | TRBV12-3/TRBV12-4 | TRBD1 | TGTGCCAGCAGAAGGGACAGCTACGAGCAGTACTTC | CASRRDSYEQYF
TRBJ2-5 | . | TRBV6-5 | . | TGTGCCAGCAGGGACCCCGCCCGGGGAGAGACCCAGTACTTC | CASRDPARGETQYF
TRBJ1-2 | . | TRBV13 | . | TGTGCCAGCAGCTTAGGGAGGGCCACCTCCTATGGCTACACCTTC | CASSLGRATSYGYTF
TRBJ1-2 | . | TRBV28 | TRBD1 | TGTGCCAGCAGTGGGCCGGGACAGGGGGACTATGGCTACACCTTC | CASSGPGQGDYGYTF
TRBJ2-7 | once | TRBV6-6 | . | TGTGCCAGCAGTTACTCGATCTTCGGGAGTTCCTACGAGCAGTACTTC | CASSYSIFGSSYEQYF
TRBJ2-3 | . | TRBV7-3 | . | TGTGCCAGCAGCTTAGCGGCCACGGGGGATACGCAGTATTTT | CASSLAATGDTQYF
TRBJ2-2 | once | TRBV5-4 | TRBD2 | TGTGCCAGCAGCGCCGGGACTAGCGGGTTCACCGGGGAGCTGTTTTTT | CASSAGTSGFTGELFF
TRBJ2-6 | . | TRBV15 | . | TGTGCCACCAGCAGAGATCTGGAGGCCACGGGGGCCAACGTCCTGACTTTC | CATSRDLEATGANVLTF
TRBJ2-3 | . | TRBV5-1 | . | TGCGCCAGCAGCTTGGTTGGCCTGAGTAGCGGCTTCACAGATACGCAGTATTTT | CASSLVGLSSGFTDTQYF
TRBJ1-2 | . | TRBV28 | TRBD1 | TGTGCCAGCTGTGGACAGGGAACGAACTATGGCTACACCTTC | CASCGQGTNYGYTF
TRBJ1-4 | . | TRBV15 | . | TGTGCCACCAGCAGCCCGCTTTTGGGCGAAAAACTGTTTTTT | CATSSPLLGEKLFF
TRBJ2-1 | few | TRBV14 | TRBD2 | TGTGCCAGCAGCCAAGATATTAGCGGGAGAGGATTCTACAATGAGCAGTTCTTC | CASSQDISGRGFYNEQFF
TRBJ2-3 | . | TRBV7-2 | . | TGTGCCAGCAGCTTAGGAGCGAGGGAAGATACGCAGTATTTT | CASSLGAREDTQYF
TRBJ2-1 | . | TRBV28 | TRBD1 | TGTGCCAGCAGTTTACCTTCTGACAGGGGAAATGAGCAGTTCTTC | CASSLPSDRGNEQFF
TRBJ1-5 | . | TRBV12-5 | . | TGTGCTAGTGGTCCCGGAAGGGAGAATCAGCCCCAGCATTTT | CASGPGRENQPQHF
TRBJ1-2 | . | TRBV28 | . | TGTGCCAGCAGTGATGGAGGGGCTCACTATGGCTACACCTTC | CASSDGGAHYGYTF
TRBJ2-2 | few | TRBV5-4 | TRBD1 | TGTGCCAGCAGCCTTCCGGGACAGGGGGCGGTCGGGGAGCTGTTTTTT | CASSLPGQGAVGELFF
TRBJ2-1 | . | TRBV19 | . | TGTGCCAGTAGTATACTTGGGCGGGACGTAGAAGGTGGGCAGTTCTTC | CASSILGRDVEGGQFF
TRBJ2-6 | . | TRBV19 | . | TGTGCCAGTAGTATAGGAGGGTTTGCTGGGGCCAACGTCCTGACTTTC | CASSIGGFAGANVLTF
TRBJ1-1 | . | TRBV4-1 | . | TGCGCCAGCAGCCAAGGGTCGGGGTCCGGGAACACTGAAGCTTTCTTT | CASSQGSGSGNTEAFF
TRBJ2-4 | . | TRBV6-1 | . | TGTGCCAGCAGTGAGCAGGGACTCACACCACGAAACATTCAGTACTTC | CASSEQGLTPRNIQYF
TRBJ1-6 | once | TRBV5-4 | TRBD1 | TGTGCCAGCAGCCGACAGGGTGGACCCTATAATTCACCCCTCCACTTT | CASSRQGGPYNSPLHF
TRBJ2-2 | . | TRBV15 | TRBD2 | TGTGCCACCCAAGGACTAGCGGGAACTGTGGACACCGGGGAGCTGTTTTTT | CATQGLAGTVDTGELFF
TRBJ2-5 | . | TRBV6-5 | . | TGTGCCAGCAGTTACTCTGAGTCCTTCGCGAAGGAGACCCAGTACTTC | CASSYSESFAKETQYF
TRBJ2-7 | . | TRBV9 | TRBD2 | TGTGCCAGCAGCGTAACTAGCGGGAGTTTCTACGAGCAGTACTTC | CASSVTSGSFYEQYF
TRBJ1-5 | . | TRBV2 | . | TGTGCCAGCAGGGCAGGGCGGAATCAGCCCCAGCATTTT | CASRAGRNQPQHF
TRBJ1-4 | few | TRBV5-5 | . | TGTGCCAGCAGCTTGGATGCGGGGCGAAGAGAAAAACTGTTTTTT | CASSLDAGRREKLFF
TRBJ1-6 | . | TRBV20-1 | TRBD1 | TGCAGTGCTAGTTCCCCCGGGACAGCTAATTCACCCCTCCACTTT | CSASSPGTANSPLHF
TRBJ2-5 | once | TRBV5-4 | TRBD1 | TGTGCCAGCAGTCAACAGGGGGCGGCAGGGGAGACCCAGTACTTC | CASSQQGAAGETQYF
TRBJ2-5 | few | TRBV6-2/TRBV6-3 | . | TGTGCCAGCAGTTACCCGGAGGCCAGGGAGACCCAGTACTTC | CASSYPEARETQYF
TRBJ2-7 | . | TRBV5-5 | TRBD2 | TGTGCCAGCAGTCATAGCGGGAGTACTACATACGAGCAGTACTTC | CASSHSGSTTYEQYF
TRBJ2-3 | . | TRBV10-3 | TRBD2 | TGTGCCATCAGTAGGACTAGCGAGGGACCAGATACGCAGTATTTT | CAISRTSEGPDTQYF
TRBJ1-1 | . | TRBV11-3 | . | TGTGCCAGCAGCTTAGATCGACATACGTTGGCTTTCTTT | CASSLDRHTLAFF
TRBJ2-2 | . | TRBV10-3 | . | TGTGCCATCCTCGGTGACACCGGGGAGCTGTTTTTT | CAILGDTGELFF
TRBJ2-5 | . | TRBV5-1 | . | TGCGCCAGCAGCTCGCCGGGGGTAGGGGAGACCCAGTACTTC | CASSSPGVGETQYF
TRBJ1-5 | few | TRBV13 | . | TGTGCCAGCAGCTTAGGCAGGGTCAATCAGCCCCAGCATTTT | CASSLGRVNQPQHF
TRBJ2-1 | medium-sized | TRBV6-4 | TRBD2 | TGTGCCAGCAGTGAGGGACTAGCGGGAGACAATGAGCAGTTCTTC | CASSEGLAGDNEQFF
TRBJ2-2 | . | TRBV9 | . | TGTGCCAGCAGCGTTCGTGACATTACGACCGGGGAGCTGTTTTTT | CASSVRDITTGELFF
TRBJ2-3 | . | TRBV10-3 | . | TGTGCCATCAGTGAACAGGATGTTATCACAGATACGCAGTATTTT | CAISEQDVITDTQYF
TRBJ2-5 | . | TRBV5-6 | TRBD1 | TGTGCCAGCAGCGGGACAGTCCAAGAGACCCAGTACTTC | CASSGTVQETQYF
TRBJ2-1 | . | TRBV2 | . | TGTGCCAGCAGTGCCCGGGGGGCCAGCTCCTACAATGAGCAGTTCTTC | CASSARGASSYNEQFF
TRBJ1-1 | . | TRBV7-9 | TRBD1 | TGTGCCAGCAGCCGACAGGGTGGGGATGACGGAGCTTTCTTT | CASSRQGGDDGAFF
TRBJ2-7 | . | TRBV6-2/TRBV6-3 | TRBD2 | TGTGCCAGCAGTTACCCGGCGGGAGGCACCTACGAGCAGTACTTC | CASSYPAGGTYEQYF
TRBJ2-7 | . | TRBV6-1 | . | TGTGCCAGCAGTGAAGTTGGGAATAGCGCAGCCTACGAGCAGTACTTC | CASSEVGNSAAYEQYF
TRBJ1-1 | . | TRBV7-2 | . | TGTGCCAGCAGCTTATTCGCCCTGCAGGAGAACACTGAAGCTTTCTTT | CASSLFALQENTEAFF
TRBJ1-5 | once | TRBV19 | . | TGTGCCAGTACCCAGGGTAATATCAATCAGCCCCAGCATTTT | CASTQGNINQPQHF
TRBJ1-2 | . | TRBV6-2/TRBV6-3 | . | TGTGCCAGCAGCCACACACAGGGCCGAAACTATGGCTACACCTTC | CASSHTQGRNYGYTF
TRBJ1-2 | few | TRBV19 | . | TGTGCCAGTAGTGGGGCAGGGTTGCCCCCTAACTATGGCTACACCTTC | CASSGAGLPPNYGYTF
TRBJ1-5 | . | TRBV18 | TRBD1 | TGTGCCAGCTCACCAGACAGGGGGTTAAGACCCCAGCATTTT | CASSPDRGLRPQHF
TRBJ1-2 | . | TRBV19 | TRBD1 | TGTGCCAGTAGTACCCCATCTCGGGACAGAGGGGTTAACTATGGCTACACCTTC | CASSTPSRDRGVNYGYTF